This passage covers 29 T cell receptor beta chains from one sample sequenced in a study of neurological immune-mediated disorders. TCRdb called the 5' RACE reads again in MiXCR, with one record for every CDR3 protein. The sample contains more than 25,000 distinct CDR3 sequences, under 5% of which appear only once. Input material: CD4+ T cells from blood. Receptors were obtained from a woman between 40 and 50 years old in good health.

There are many counts of this clonotype. The CDR3 DNA reads as TGTGCCAGCAGTCGAACGGGACAACTGGAGCAGTACTTC. Translated: CASSRTGQLEQYF. The chain is built from TRBV3-1 and TRBJ2-7, with D maybe TRBD1 (6 bases). Deletions cut 6 bases from V and 7 bases from J, with 16 bases between. The CDR3 is made up of 13 amino acids. Germline V gives CDR1 LGHDT, CDR2 YNNKEL (reference sequence).

In this sample, this clonotype turned up many times. The genes are TRBV20-1 and TRBJ2-2; the match to TRBD1 covers 8 bases. The CDR3 consists of 15 residues. V shed 1 base, J shed 5 bases, and the junction held 6 bases outside the gene matches. Germline V gene sequence: CDR1 DFQATT, CDR2 SNEGSKA (reference sequence). As DNA, the CDR3 is TGCAGTGCTAGAGGGGCAGGGGGCAGGACCGGGGAGCTGTTTTTT. This codes for CSARGAGGRTGELFF.

This clonotype was recorded many times. The V call is TRBV2, the J call TRBJ1-1, with D unresolved. The CDR3 runs to 11 residues. The V and J ends lost 8 bases and 0 bases respectively, with 4 bases between them. CDR1 is SNHLY and CDR2 is FYNNEI in the germline V gene. CDR3 sequence reads: CASLLNTEAFF. In DNA form, the CDR3 reads TGTGCCAGCCTTTTGAACACTGAAGCTTTCTTT.

The table lists this clonotype with many counts. The V and J genes are TRBV4-1 and TRBJ2-7; 9 nucleotides match TRBD1. The CDR3 runs 14 residues. J gave up 5 bases and V 4 bases, and 6 bases lay outside the gene matches. Germline values: CDR1 MGHRA, CDR2 YSYEKL. The CDR3 bases are TGCGCCAGCAGCCTCGACAGGGGGATCCACGAGCAGTACTTC. This encodes CASSLDRGIHEQYF.

This clonotype was recorded many times. This chain connects TRBV6-5 to TRBJ1-6; unclear D gene. This CDR3 has 13 amino acids. Germline CDR1 and CDR2: MNHEY and SVGAGI. The V end was cut by 6 bases, the J end by 6 bases, with 9 bases between. As DNA, the CDR3 is TGTGCCAGCAGGGAACGTGCTAATTCACCCCTCCACTTT. Translated, it gives CASRERANSPLHF.

This clonotype has at least ten counts. The gene calls are TRBV10-2 and TRBJ2-2; the D gene is possibly TRBD2 (5 bases). CDR3 length: 13 amino acids. V was shortened by 6 bases and J by 6 bases, with 11 bases between the two germline ends. Germline CDR1 and CDR2: WSHSY and SAAADI. Here the CDR3 reads CASRRGSAGELFF. In DNA, the CDR3 is TGCGCCAGCAGGCGAGGGTCGGCCGGGGAGCTGTTTTTT.

This clonotype occurred many times. The chain joins TRBV7-7 to TRBJ2-2; TRBD1 matches at 8 bases. CDR3 size: 18 residues. CDR1 is SSHAT and CDR2 is FNYEAQ in the germline V gene (reference sequence). Germline trimming cut 1 base from V and 5 bases from J; bases unmatched to any gene: 12. The CDR3 bases are TGTGCCAGCAGCTTAGAGCTCCCGTCACAGGGGGGAACCGGGGAGCTGTTTTTT. As protein: CASSLELPSQGGTGELFF.

This clonotype was observed many times. With a much larger clone just one base away, this may be a read error. The V gene is TRBV7-2, the J gene TRBJ2-7; tentatively, D is TRBD2 (6 bases). The CDR3 sequence is 19 residues long. CDR1 SGHTA and CDR2 FQGNSA come from the germline V gene. V lost 1 base and J lost 3, with 25 bases in between. CDR3 sequence (DNA): TGTGCCAGCAGCTTAGTCGCCCCGGGGTCGGGCGGGGCCCTCTACGAGCAGTACTTC. This sequence encodes CASSLVAPGSGGALYEQYF.

This clonotype was recorded many times. The J gene is TRBJ2-1, the V gene TRBV7-6; possible D gene TRBD1, 6 bases. This CDR3 has 13 amino acids. Germline lookup yields CDR1 SGHVS and CDR2 FNYEAQ. Trimming removed 2 bases at V and 9 bases at J, with 11 bases between. CDR3 DNA sequence: TGTGCCAGCAGCTTACAACAGGGCAGTGAGCAGTTCTTC. This gives the protein CASSLQQGSEQFF.

This clonotype was seen repeatedly, ten times or more. V and J are TRBV5-1 and TRBJ2-7; 9 nucleotides match TRBD2. CDR3 length equals 15 residues. Germline assignment: CDR1 SGHRS and CDR2 YFSETQ. Germline trimming cut 5 bases from V and 3 bases from J; bases unmatched to any gene: 9. The CDR3 reads CASRPVLAGLYEQYF. In nucleotides, the CDR3 is TGCGCCAGCAGACCGGTCCTAGCGGGACTCTACGAGCAGTACTTC.

This clonotype came up many times. The chain links TRBV9 to TRBJ1-5; tentative D call: TRBD1 (5 bases). The germline gives CDR1 SGDLS, CDR2 YYNGEE. The CDR3 has 13 residues. Deletions cut 0 bases from V and 7 bases from J, with 8 bases between. CDR3 protein: CASSVDGAQPQHF. As DNA, the CDR3 is TGTGCCAGCAGCGTAGATGGGGCACAGCCCCAGCATTTT.

This clonotype was found many times. The junction does not match germline at one end; this may be a read error. This chain uses TRBV20-1 with TRBJ2-5, with TRBD1 matching 8 bases. The length of the CDR3 is 14 residues. Germline CDR1 and CDR2: DFQATT and SNEGSKA (reference sequence). The chain's CDR3 is CSVRQGLYQETQYF. CDR3 DNA sequence: TGCAGTGTTAGACAGGGGTTGTACCAAGAGACCCAGTACTTC.

This clonotype was counted many times. The chain carries TRBV6-5 and TRBJ1-6, with 9 bases aligning to TRBD1. V shed 7 bases, J shed 7 bases, and the junction held 11 bases outside the gene matches. From germline, CDR1 is MNHEY and CDR2 SVGAGI. This CDR3 comprises 16 residues. The CDR3 spells CASTRQGVERNSPLHF. The CDR3, as DNA: TGTGCCAGCACGAGACAGGGGGTAGAGAGGAATTCACCCCTCCACTTT.

The sample holds many counts of this clonotype. DNA for the CDR3: TGTGCCAGCAGCTTAGGACGGAGCTCCTACGAGCAGTACTTC. This translates into CASSLGRSSYEQYF. This chain links TRBV7-2 with TRBJ2-7; D is undetermined. Per germline, CDR1 SGHTA and CDR2 FQGNSA. The V and J ends lost 1 base and 0 bases respectively, with 7 bases between them. The CDR3 length is 14 residues.

This clonotype was seen at least ten times. The CDR3 sequence: CAISGDGWGTSYEQYF. CDR3 nucleotide sequence: TGTGCCATCAGTGGGGACGGCTGGGGGACCTCCTACGAGCAGTACTTC. The V call is TRBV10-3, the J call TRBJ2-7, with D perhaps TRBD1 or TRBD2 (5 bases each). Deletions cut 4 bases from V and 0 bases from J, with 16 bases between. The CDR3 covers 16 residues. Germline-derived CDR1 and CDR2 are ENHRY and SYGVKD.

This clonotype has ten or more counts. The V and J genes are TRBV12-3 or TRBV12-4 and TRBJ2-3; no clear D. The length of the CDR3 is 13 residues. Deletions cut 0 bases from V and 1 base from J, with 2 bases between. CDR3 protein: CASSLARTDTQYF. Written as DNA, the CDR3 is TGTGCCAGCAGTTTAGCTCGCACAGATACGCAGTATTTT.

This clonotype was observed many times. The V gene is TRBV5-1, the J gene TRBJ1-1, with D perhaps matching TRBD1 (6 bases). Germline CDR1 and CDR2: SGHRS and YFSETQ. V was pared by 3 bases and J by 0 bases, with 9 bases between. The CDR3 sequence is 14 residues long. CDR3 residues: CASSYGQLNTEAFF. CDR3 bases: TGCGCCAGCAGCTATGGACAGTTGAACACTGAAGCTTTCTTT.

Ten or more counts support this clonotype. The CDR3: CATGTGETQYF. CDR3 nucleotides: TGTGCCACCGGGACCGGGGAGACCCAGTACTTC. The chain employs TRBV10-3 and TRBJ2-5; perhaps D is TRBD1 or TRBD2 (5 bases each). Germline CDR1 is ENHRY and CDR2 is SYGVKD. Trimming cost V 10 bases and J 5 bases, with 11 bases left between them. This CDR3 is 11 amino acids long.

There are many counts of this clonotype. V and J are TRBV5-5 and TRBJ2-2; tentative D call: TRBD1 (5 bases). The CDR3 has 17 residues. CDR1 is SGHKS and CDR2 is YYEKEE in the germline V gene (reference sequence). V was cut by 5 bases and J by 5 bases, with 22 bases left in between. The CDR3 region has the DNA TGTGCCAGCAGACGTATCGTGGGTAGGGGTAAAACCGGGGAGCTGTTTTTT. Translated, it gives CASRRIVGRGKTGELFF.

There are many counts of this clonotype. This rearrangement joins TRBV12-3 or TRBV12-4 to TRBJ1-6, with no clear D. The CDR3 has 16 residues. Trimming left V 6 bases short and J 0 bases short, with 12 bases between. This chain's CDR3 is CASRRALSSYNSPLHF. Written as DNA, the CDR3 is TGTGCCAGCAGGCGAGCCCTGAGCTCCTATAATTCACCCCTCCACTTT.

This clonotype was counted at least ten times. The J gene is TRBJ2-1, the V gene TRBV10-3; 9 bases are a match to TRBD1. V shed 4 bases, J shed 5 bases, and the junction held 3 bases outside the gene matches. The CDR3 is 14 amino acids. Looked up from germline, CDR1 is ENHRY and CDR2 is SYGVKD. The CDR3 sequence is CAISGDRVDNEQFF. DNA of the CDR3: TGTGCCATCAGTGGGGACAGGGTTGACAATGAGCAGTTCTTC.

This clonotype was seen repeatedly, ten times or more. V is TRBV7-6 and J is TRBJ2-6; the D is unclear. This CDR3 comprises 19 residues. CDR1 SGHVS and CDR2 FNYEAQ come from the germline V gene. The germline V and J ends were trimmed by 0 bases and 0 bases, with 15 bases remaining between them. The CDR3 sequence: CASSLAVGSSASGANVLTF. The CDR3 bases are TGTGCCAGCAGCTTAGCAGTCGGGTCCTCGGCCTCTGGGGCCAACGTCCTGACTTTC.

Many counts were recorded for this clonotype. This chain uses TRBV6-1 with TRBJ2-7; TRBD2 matches at 7 bases. This CDR3 has 13 residues. Germline CDR1 is MNHNS and CDR2 is SASEGT. V shed 8 bases and J 5 bases; nucleotides not matched to a gene: 9. For the CDR3, the DNA is TGTGCCAGCGGCAGCAGACTAGCTGACGAGCAGTACTTC. Translation: CASGSRLADEQYF.

This clonotype was counted ten times or more. This chain connects TRBV7-2 to TRBJ2-2; possible D gene TRBD2, 5 bases. Germline V gene lookup returns CDR1 SGHTA and CDR2 FQGNSA. The CDR3 runs 14 residues. Trimming took 5 bases from V and 7 from J, leaving 14 bases between them. The CDR3 DNA reads as TGTGCCAGCAGCGACGGACTGCCCGGCGGGGAGCTGTTTTTT. It translates to CASSDGLPGGELFF. Looking up the rest from reference TRBV7-2 and TRBJ2-2 gives the full variable domain: GAGVSQSPSNKVTEKGKDVELRCDPISGHTALYWYRQSLGQGLEFLIYFQGNSAPDKSGLPSDRFSAERTGGSVSTLTIQRTQQEDSAVYLCASSDGLPGGELFFGEGSRLTVL.

CDR3 in DNA: TGTGCCAGCTCACCACCCCTAGCGGACAAAAACATTCAGTACTTC. Amino acids: CASSPPLADKNIQYF. The chain is built from TRBV18 and TRBJ2-4, with 7 bases fitting TRBD2. V shed 0 bases, J shed 3 bases, and the junction held 2 bases outside the gene matches. CDR1 and CDR2 from the germline V gene are KGHSH and LQKENI. The CDR3 has 15 residues.

This clonotype has at least ten counts. Sequence at one end of the junction differs from germline and may be a read error. The chain carries TRBV5-1 and TRBJ2-5; D ambiguous. Per germline, CDR1 SGHRS and CDR2 YFSETQ. The CDR3 sequence is 14 residues long. The CDR3 region has the DNA TGCGCCAGCAGCTTGGCCGGTCCGCAAGAGGCCCAGTACTTC. Translating gives CASSLAGPQEAQYF.

This clonotype has at least ten counts. The genes are TRBV10-3 and TRBJ2-6, with D hard to call. CDR1 and CDR2 (germline): ENHRY, SYGVKD. There are 13 residues in the CDR3. V lost 2 bases and J 4 bases, leaving 3 bases between the germline ends. The CDR3 DNA is TGTGCCATCAGTGAGGGGGGGGCCAACGTCCTGACTTTC. Residues: CAISEGGANVLTF.

This clonotype was found many times. The chain links TRBV28 to TRBJ2-2; possible D gene TRBD2, 7 bases. Trimming shortened V by 10 bases and J by 2 bases, and 17 bases separated the two germline ends. The CDR3 runs 15 residues. CDR1 is MDHEN and CDR2 is SYDVKM in the germline V gene. DNA of the CDR3: TGTGCCATCCGCGGTGGGGGGGCAAACACCGGGGAGCTGTTTTTT. It yields the protein CAIRGGGANTGELFF.

This clonotype has a handful of counts. The chain recombines TRBV3-1 with TRBJ1-1, with 7 bases lining up with TRBD1. In germline, CDR1 is LGHDT, CDR2 YNNKEL (reference sequence). The CDR3 consists of 15 residues. V gave up 5 bases and J gave up 1 base; unmatched junction bases: 7. DNA of the CDR3: TGTGCCAGCAGCATACGGGACAGCGGGAACACTGAAGCTTTCTTT. Protein product: CASSIRDSGNTEAFF. The entire variable domain, with the rest obtained from reference TRBV3-1 and TRBJ1-1, is as follows: DTAVSQTPKYLVTQMGNDKSIKCEQNLGHDTMYWYKQDSKKFLKIMFSYNNKELIINETVPNRFSPKSPDKAHLNLHINSLELGDSAVYFCASSIRDSGNTEAFFGQGTRLTVV.